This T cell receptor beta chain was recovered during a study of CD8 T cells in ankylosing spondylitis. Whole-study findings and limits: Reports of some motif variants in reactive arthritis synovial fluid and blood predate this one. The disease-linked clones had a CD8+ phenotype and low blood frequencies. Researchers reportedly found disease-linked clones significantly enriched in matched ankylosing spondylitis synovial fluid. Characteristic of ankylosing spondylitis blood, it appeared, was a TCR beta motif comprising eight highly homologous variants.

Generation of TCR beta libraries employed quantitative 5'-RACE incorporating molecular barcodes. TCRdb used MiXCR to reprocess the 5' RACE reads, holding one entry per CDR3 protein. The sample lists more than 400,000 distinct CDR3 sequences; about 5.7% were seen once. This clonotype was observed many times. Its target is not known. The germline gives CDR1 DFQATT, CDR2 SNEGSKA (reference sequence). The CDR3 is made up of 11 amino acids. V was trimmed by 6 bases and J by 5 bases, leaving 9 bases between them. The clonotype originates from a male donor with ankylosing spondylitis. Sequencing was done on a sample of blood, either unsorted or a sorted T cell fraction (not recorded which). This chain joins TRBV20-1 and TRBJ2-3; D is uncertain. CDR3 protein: CSAPYGDTQYF. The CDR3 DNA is TGCAGTGCCCCTTATGGAGATACGCAGTATTTT.